The entry that follows covers one TCR beta chain sequence. This entry is derived from a study of blood T cell repertoires in COVID-19. Background on the study: Researchers got acute and convalescent COVID-19 samples from the United States, Italy and Spain.

Here immunoSEQ multiplex PCR was the method, and the copy in TCRdb shows in-frame clones only, minus some. The repertoire holds almost 80,000 clones, roughly 80% seen once, with 35% to 40% in the top ten. Sequenced material: peripheral blood. The TCR originated in a woman between 70 and 85 years old with acute or convalescent COVID-19.

CDR3 sequence: CASTPSPGRGYEQYF. The CDR3 DNA is TGTGCCAGCACCCCTTCTCCTGGCAGGGGCTACGAGCAGTACTTC. The rearrangement uses TRBV21-1 and TRBJ2-7; the table names TRBD1, a call not compared with the DNA. TRBV21-1 is assigned pseudogene status. This CDR3 comprises 15 residues.